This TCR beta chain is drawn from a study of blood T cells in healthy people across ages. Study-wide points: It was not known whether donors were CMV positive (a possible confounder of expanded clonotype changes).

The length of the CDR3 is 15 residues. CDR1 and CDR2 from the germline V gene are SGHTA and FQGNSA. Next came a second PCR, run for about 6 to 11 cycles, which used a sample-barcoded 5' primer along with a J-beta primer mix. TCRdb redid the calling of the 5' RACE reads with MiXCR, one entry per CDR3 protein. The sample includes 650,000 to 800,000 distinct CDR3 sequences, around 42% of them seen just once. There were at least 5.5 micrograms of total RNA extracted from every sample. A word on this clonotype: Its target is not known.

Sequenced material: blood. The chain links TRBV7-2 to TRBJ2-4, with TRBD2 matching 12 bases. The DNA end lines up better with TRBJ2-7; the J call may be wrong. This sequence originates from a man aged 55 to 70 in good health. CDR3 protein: CASSSLAGGQYEQYF. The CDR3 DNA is TGTGCCAGCAGCTCTCTAGCGGGGGGGCAGTACGAGCAGTACTTC.